The 13 T cell receptor beta chains reported below all come from one sample, sequenced in a study of shared clonotypes between healthy human individuals. The table came from immunoSEQ multiplex PCR; TCRdb's copy has only in-frame clones and leaves some out. The sample consists of some 2 million clones, about 95% of them appearing once. As defined, naive CD8 cells were CD45RO-negative and positively selected for CCR7, with terminally differentiated effector memory CD45RA+ cells excluded. The sequenced material came from naive CD8+ T cells sorted from blood. The receptors here all came from a man younger than 35 in good health.

A word on this clone: Compared with germline, one end of the junction differs, possibly owing to a read error. CDR3 loop: CASSLDGENTEAFF. CDR3 DNA: TGTGCTAGCAGCTTGGACGGGGAGAACACTGAAGCTTTCTTT. J is TRBJ1-1 and V is TRBV7-7; D ambiguous. This CDR3 comprises 14 residues. The germline CDR1 and CDR2 sequences are SSHAT and FNYEAQ (reference sequence).

Concerning this clone itself: The sample carries other DNA sequences with the same CDR3. The chain combines TRBV10-1 with TRBJ2-5, with no clear D. Looked up from germline, CDR1 is WNHNN and CDR2 is SYGVQD (reference sequence). CDR3 length: 14 amino acids. The V and J ends lost 0 bases and 4 bases respectively, with 9 bases between them. CDR3 loop: CASSESGAGETQYF. The CDR3 bases are TGCGCCAGCAGTGAGTCTGGTGCCGGAGAGACCCAGTACTTC.

This rearrangement joins TRBV9 to TRBJ1-2; possible D gene TRBD1, 5 bases. The CDR3 extends over 13 amino acids. Per germline, CDR1 SGDLS and CDR2 YYNGEE. Trimming took off 4 bases at V and 3 bases at J, with 10 bases between the two ends. The CDR3 DNA sequence: TGTGCCAGCAGCTCGGGGGACCACTATGGCTACACCTTC. Its protein is CASSSGDHYGYTF.

The chain combines TRBV7-6 with TRBJ1-1; 7 bases are shared with TRBD1. V dropped 5 bases and J dropped 0; count of bases not matched to a gene: 9. The CDR3 covers 16 residues. The germline CDR1 and CDR2 sequences are SGHVS and FNYEAQ. CDR3 in DNA: TGTGCCAGCAGCCCCGGGACAGCTAACATGAACACTGAAGCTTTCTTT. This translates into CASSPGTANMNTEAFF.

Remarks on this clone: The CDR3 ends on some other residue instead of the conserved phenylalanine or tryptophan, so this is likely a read error. The chain recombines TRBV6-1 with TRBJ1-6; 8 bases are a match to TRBD1. With V trimmed by 1 base and J by 4 bases, 6 bases remained unmatched. The CDR3 spans 17 residues. Germline V gives CDR1 MNHNS, CDR2 SASEGT. CDR3 sequence (DNA): TGTGCCAGCAGTGAAGTAGCAGGGGGCCCTTATAATTCACCCCTCCACATT. Translation gives CASSEVAGGPYNSPLHI.

V usage is TRBV6-1 and J usage is TRBJ2-1; 13 positions agree with TRBD2. The CDR3 has 15 amino acids. V lost 6 bases, J lost 4 bases, and 3 bases stayed unmatched. Looked up from germline, CDR1 is MNHNS and CDR2 is SASEGT. Here the CDR3 DNA reads TGTGCCAGCAGGGCGACTAGCGGGGGGTACAATGAGCAGTTCTTC. This encodes CASRATSGGYNEQFF.

The V gene is TRBV6-1, the J gene TRBJ1-2, with D uncertain. Germline-derived CDR1 and CDR2 are MNHNS and SASEGT. V shed 1 base and J shed 8 bases, with 14 bases lying between them. The CDR3 length is 14 residues. The CDR3 coding sequence is TGTGCCAGCAGTGAAGAGGACTTTCCGTGGGGCTACACCTTC. As protein: CASSEEDFPWGYTF.

About this clone: Other DNA sequences in this specimen translate into the identical CDR3. The genes are TRBV27 and TRBJ2-3, with D maybe TRBD2 (7 bases). V lost 2 bases, J lost 0 bases, and 9 bases lay in between. CDR3 length equals 15 residues. Germline-derived CDR1 and CDR2 are MNHEY and SMNVEV (reference sequence). The CDR3 spells CASSLAGASTDTQYF. In nucleotides, the CDR3 is TGTGCCAGCAGTTTAGCGGGGGCTAGCACAGATACGCAGTATTTT.

The chain is built from TRBV13 and TRBJ1-1; D gene unclear. The CDR3 runs to 11 residues. V was cut by 5 bases and J by 2 bases, with 3 bases left in between. Germline CDR1 reads PRHDT; CDR2 reads FYEKMQ (reference sequence). In nucleotides, the CDR3 is TGTGCCAGCAGCCCTAACACTGAAGCTTTCTTT. This codes for CASSPNTEAFF.

J is TRBJ1-5 and V is TRBV7-9, with D tentatively TRBD1 (5 bases). Germline CDR1 SEHNR, CDR2 FQNEAQ (reference sequence). The ends were cut back, 4 bases at V and 6 bases at J, with 10 bases in the middle. This CDR3 has 13 residues. In DNA form, the CDR3 reads TGTGCCAGCAGCTCGGGGGTCAGTCAGCCCCAGCATTTT. Translated, it gives CASSSGVSQPQHF.

This chain connects TRBV4-3 to TRBJ2-7; D may be TRBD2 (6 bases). Germline CDR1 is LGHNA and CDR2 is YSLEER. V gave up 0 bases and J gave up 3 bases, with 15 bases separating them. There are 16 residues in the CDR3. CDR3 amino acids: CASSQDWGEAYYEQYF. Here the CDR3 DNA reads TGCGCCAGCAGCCAAGATTGGGGGGAGGCCTACTACGAGCAGTACTTC.

This chain joins TRBV6-6 and TRBJ2-3, with D hard to call. V lost 9 bases to trimming and J lost 10 bases, with 20 bases between them. The CDR3 runs to 13 residues. CDR1 and CDR2 from the germline V gene are MNHNY and SVGAGI (reference sequence). In nucleotides, the CDR3 is TGTGCCAGTTTCTTTTCCCTCGCTGGGGCGCAGTATTTT. Translating it yields CASFFSLAGAQYF.

The chain joins TRBV4-1 to TRBJ2-7; D is uncertain. Germline V gives CDR1 MGHRA, CDR2 YSYEKL. This CDR3 contains 13 residues. V lost 0 bases to trimming and J lost 4 bases, with 7 bases between them. Written as DNA, the CDR3 is TGCGCCAGCAGCCAAGAGGACGGGTACGAGCAGTACTTC. As protein: CASSQEDGYEQYF.